This is a list of T cell receptor beta chains from one sample in a study of Tregs in tolerant kidney transplant recipients. Assay: immunoSEQ multiplex PCR; the TCRdb copy retains only in-frame clones and omits some. The data contain more than 90,000 clones, 85% to 95% of them singletons. The material sequenced was CD4+ T cells from blood. The receptors derive from a human donor in good health. CDR3s include the opening cysteine and the closing phenylalanine or tryptophan. Fields, in order: V gene, J gene, clone size, D gene, CDR3 DNA, CDR3 protein. D genes are given only for firm matches. The size of a clone is reported for some rows only, either as once, few or many, or as a class for expanded clones.

TRBV27	TRBJ2-2	NA	NA	TGTGCCAGCAGCAGAAAGGGGGGGATAGAAACCGGGGAGCTGTTTTTT	CASSRKGGIETGELFF
TRBV29-1	TRBJ1-2	NA	NA	TGCAGCGTTGAAGCCCCGGGGGAGAGTAACTATGGCTACACCTTC	CSVEAPGESNYGYTF
TRBV19	TRBJ1-2	NA	NA	TGTGCCAGTAGTGCGGCAGGCAGGGGCTATGGCTACACCTTC	CASSAAGRGYGYTF
TRBV9	TRBJ2-2	NA	TRBD2	TGTGCCAGCAGCGCGGAGGGGAGTCTAGCGGGAGTGCACGGGGAGCTGTTTTTT	CASSAEGSLAGVHGELFF
TRBV27	TRBJ2-6	NA	NA	TGTGCCAGCAGTTTATTGGGAAGTGGGGCCAACGTCCTGACTTTC	CASSLLGSGANVLTF
TRBV9	TRBJ2-5	NA	TRBD2	TGTGCCAGCAGCGTAGGCGGGGGGCCAGAGACCCAGTACTTC	CASSVGGGPETQYF
TRBV19	TRBJ2-3	NA	TRBD1	TGTGCCAGTAGCCCTCGTCCGGGACAGCCCCCTGGTTTT	CASSPRPGQPPGF
TRBV5-1	TRBJ1-3	NA	TRBD1	TGCGCCAGCAGCCAGGGGGGGTTCGGTGGAAACACCATATATTTT	CASSQGGFGGNTIYF
TRBV29-1	TRBJ2-3	NA	TRBD2	TGCAGCGTCGTCCCTAGCGGAGCAAGCACAGATACGCAGTATTTT	CSVVPSGASTDTQYF
TRBV5-1	TRBJ2-3	NA	NA	TGCGCCAGCAGCTCCCAACGGGGTACAGATACGCAGTATTTT	CASSSQRGTDTQYF
TRBV9	TRBJ2-7	NA	TRBD2	TGTGCCAGCAGCGTCGGCGGGAGCTCCTACGAGCAGTACTTC	CASSVGGSSYEQYF
TRBV30	TRBJ1-1	NA	NA	TGTGCCTGGAGTCCCCGTGGCAGGAGCACTGAAGCTTTCTTT	CAWSPRGRSTEAFF
TRBV5-8	TRBJ2-4	NA	NA	TGTGCCAGCAGCCTCTCTAGTCCGGCCAAAAACATTCAGTACTTC	CASSLSSPAKNIQYF
TRBV5-1	TRBJ2-7	NA	TRBD2	TGCGCCAGCAGCTTGGGACTAGCGGGGGGCTATTCGTACGAGCAGTACTTC	CASSLGLAGGYSYEQYF
TRBV6-1	TRBJ1-1	NA	NA	TGTGCCAGCAGCTTGACAGTGAACACTGAAGCTTTCTTT	CASSLTVNTEAFF
TRBV7-3	TRBJ1-2	NA	NA	TGTGCCAGCAGCTTGTACGGAGCCTCAAATGGCTACACCTTC	CASSLYGASNGYTF
TRBV14	TRBJ2-7	NA	TRBD1	TGTGCCAGCAGCCCGGGACAGGGGGCCTACGAGCAGTACTTC	CASSPGQGAYEQYF
TRBV11-1	TRBJ1-1	NA	NA	TGTGCCAGCAGCCCGGCCCCGGGGGCTGAAGCTTTCTTT	CASSPAPGAEAFF
TRBV5-1	TRBJ2-3	NA	NA	TGCGCCAGCAGCTTCCAACGTTCCCTCACAGATACGCAGTATTTT	CASSFQRSLTDTQYF
TRBV7-9	TRBJ1-5	NA	TRBD1	TGTGCCAGCAGCTTAGGGACAGGGGGGATTAGGAATCAGCCCCAGCATTTT	CASSLGTGGIRNQPQHF
TRBV18	TRBJ1-6	NA	TRBD1	TGTGCCAGCTCACCGGGGACAGGGGGTAATTCACCCCTCCACTTT	CASSPGTGGNSPLHF
TRBV18	TRBJ1-1	NA	TRBD1	TGTGCCAGCTCAGGCACCCCCCGGGACAGGGCGGACACTGAAGCTTTCTTT	CASSGTPRDRADTEAFF
TRBV19	TRBJ1-1	NA	TRBD1	TGTGCCAGCAACCGACAGGGGGTGAACACTGAAGCTTTCTTT	CASNRQGVNTEAFF
TRBV6-4	TRBJ2-3	NA	TRBD2	TGTGCCAGCAGTGCCGGGACTAGCGGACAAGCTACGCAGTATTTT	CASSAGTSGQATQYF
TRBV5-1	TRBJ2-1	NA	NA	TGCGCCAGCAGCTTAGGAGGGGGGGACAATGAGCAGTTCTTC	CASSLGGGDNEQFF
TRBV6-6	TRBJ1-4	NA	NA	TGTGCCAGCAGTTACTGGGGGAATGAAAAACTGTTTTTT	CASSYWGNEKLFF
TRBV2	TRBJ1-5	NA	NA	TGTGCCAGCAGCGGGGATTATAATCAGCCCCAGCATTTT	CASSGDYNQPQHF
TRBV28	TRBJ1-4	NA	NA	TGTGCCAGCAGTTTGGCCAGGGTCGGCGAAAAACTGTTTTTT	CASSLARVGEKLFF
TRBV7-6	TRBJ2-3	NA	NA	TGTGCCAGCAGCCTAAATGGACTTACCAACACAGATACGCAGTATTTT	CASSLNGLTNTDTQYF
TRBV6-5	TRBJ2-3	NA	NA	TGTGCCACCGGTTTGGGGGGGAGCGGACAGAATACGCAGTATTTT	CATGLGGSGQNTQYF
TRBV15	TRBJ2-3	once	NA	TGTGCCGTCAGGGTGACAGATACGCAGTATTTT	CAVRVTDTQYF
TRBV5-1	TRBJ1-1	once	NA	TGCGCCAGCAGCTTGGAGACGGGAGTGGGGACTGAAGCTTTCTTT	CASSLETGVGTEAFF
TRBV7-6	TRBJ2-3	NA	NA	TGTGCCAGCAGCTCGTCGTCGACAGATACGCAGTATTTT	CASSSSSTDTQYF
TRBV10-1	TRBJ2-3	NA	NA	TGCGCCAGCAGTTACTACCTTAGCACAGATACGCAGTATTTT	CASSYYLSTDTQYF
TRBV7-6	TRBJ2-5	NA	NA	TGTGCCAGCAGCTCCTCGGACCTGGAGACCCAGTACTTC	CASSSSDLETQYF
TRBV7-2	TRBJ2-3	NA	NA	TGTGCCAGCAGCTTAGTGGGCGGACTTAGCACAGATACGCAGTATTTT	CASSLVGGLSTDTQYF
TRBV5-1	TRBJ2-5	NA	TRBD1	TGCGCCAGCAGCTTGGTGGGGAGACAGGGGGAGACCCAGTACTTC	CASSLVGRQGETQYF
TRBV5-1	TRBJ1-4	NA	NA	TGCGCCAGCAGCTTGGCCCGGCTCGGGGGTCAGAATGAAAAACTGTTTTTT	CASSLARLGGQNEKLFF
TRBV9	TRBJ1-3	NA	NA	TGTGCCAGCAGCCGGCTGGGGGGTTCTGGAAACACCATATATTTT	CASSRLGGSGNTIYF
TRBV5-4	TRBJ1-2	NA	NA	TGTGCCAGCAGCGTTGGGGGGGGCAGGTACTATGGCTACACCTTC	CASSVGGGRYYGYTF
TRBV14	TRBJ2-5	NA	TRBD2	TGTGCCAGCAGCCAATGGCGGGGGGGCCGCCAAGAGACCCAGTACTTC	CASSQWRGGRQETQYF